This T cell receptor (beta chain) came from a study of high-grade serous ovarian cancer treatment subgroups. In the study overall: On average, just over 14,000 reads and roughly 7,700 unique TCR beta rearrangements were obtained per sample. Study-level points and caveats: Without spatial data, bulk sequencing limits insight into HGSC tumor diversity. TCR clonal relatedness correlated positively with neoantigen level.

Tumor samples were taken before definitive surgery or chemotherapy. The table came from immunoSEQ multiplex PCR; TCRdb's copy has only in-frame clones and leaves some out. This table holds around 16,000 clones, approximately 73% found once. Germline CDR1 is SGHTA and CDR2 is FQGNSA. Trimming cost V 5 bases and J 5 bases; bases outside gene matches: 7. CDR3 size: 14 residues. In regard to this clone: What it recognizes is unknown.

This chain links TRBV7-2 with TRBJ1-2, with 8 bases fitting TRBD1. The TCR comes from a human donor with high-grade serous ovarian cancer. Sequencing used tumor tissue. The CDR3 is CASSIGTGLYGYTF. CDR3 nucleotide sequence: TGTGCCAGCAGCATCGGGACAGGATTATATGGCTACACCTTC.